What follows describes a single TCR beta chain. This CDR3 has 14 residues. Trimming removed 5 bases from V and 3 bases from J, with 14 bases in between. The germline V gene encodes CDR1 SEHNR and CDR2 FQNEAQ (reference sequence). The data were obtained in a study of blood T cell repertoires in COVID-19. Study context: The United States, Italy and Spain were the sources of the acute and convalescent COVID-19 samples. T cells, B-cell-depleted T cells, or PBMCs provided the cDNA or gDNA that served as material.

As processed by the authors: Amplification of reference gene primers provided the estimated nucleated cell counts. The table came from immunoSEQ multiplex PCR; TCRdb's copy has only in-frame clones and leaves some out. Clone size and the V and J calls come from that table; the DNA yielded D and trimming. This table holds 310,000 or so clones, around 83% found once. This clonotype originated in a woman in her 50s with acute or convalescent COVID-19. Sequenced material: peripheral blood. The chain uses TRBV7-9 and TRBJ2-7; no definite D call. The CDR3 region has the DNA TGTGCCAGCAGCCCGAGCCCATCTATCTACGAGCAGTACGTC. As protein: CASSPSPSIYEQYV.